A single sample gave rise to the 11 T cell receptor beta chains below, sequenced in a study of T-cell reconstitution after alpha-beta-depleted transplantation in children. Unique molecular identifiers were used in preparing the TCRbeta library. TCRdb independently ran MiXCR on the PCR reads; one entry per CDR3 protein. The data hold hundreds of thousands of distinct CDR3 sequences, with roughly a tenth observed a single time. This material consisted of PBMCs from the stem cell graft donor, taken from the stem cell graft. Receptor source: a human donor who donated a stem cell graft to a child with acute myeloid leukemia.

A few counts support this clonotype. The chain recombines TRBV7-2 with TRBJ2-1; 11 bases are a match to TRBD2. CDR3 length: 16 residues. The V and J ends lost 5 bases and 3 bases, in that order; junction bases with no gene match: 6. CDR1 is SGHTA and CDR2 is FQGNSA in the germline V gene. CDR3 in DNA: TGTGCCAGCAGCCGCTACACTAGCGGGAGCTACAATGAGCAGTTCTTC. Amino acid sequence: CASSRYTSGSYNEQFF.

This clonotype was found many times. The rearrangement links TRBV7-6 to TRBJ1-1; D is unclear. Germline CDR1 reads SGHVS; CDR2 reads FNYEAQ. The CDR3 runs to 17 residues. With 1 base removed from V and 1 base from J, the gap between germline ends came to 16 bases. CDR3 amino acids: CASSLGVHPPPNTEAFF. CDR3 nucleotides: TGTGCCAGCAGCTTAGGTGTACATCCACCACCGAACACTGAAGCTTTCTTT.

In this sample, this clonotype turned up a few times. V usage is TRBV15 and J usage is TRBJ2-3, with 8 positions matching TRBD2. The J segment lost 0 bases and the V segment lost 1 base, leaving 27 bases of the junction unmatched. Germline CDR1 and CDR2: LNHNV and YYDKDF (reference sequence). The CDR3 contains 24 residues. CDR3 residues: CATSRGLGLVREEQDETSTDTQYF. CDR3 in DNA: TGTGCCACCAGCAGAGGGCTTGGTCTCGTGCGGGAGGAACAGGACGAGACTAGCACAGATACGCAGTATTTT.

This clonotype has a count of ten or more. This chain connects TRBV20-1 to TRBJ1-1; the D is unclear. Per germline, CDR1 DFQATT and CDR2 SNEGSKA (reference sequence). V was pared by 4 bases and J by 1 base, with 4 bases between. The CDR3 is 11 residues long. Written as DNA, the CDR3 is TGCAGTGCTAAGGAGAACACTGAAGCTTTCTTT. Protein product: CSAKENTEAFF.

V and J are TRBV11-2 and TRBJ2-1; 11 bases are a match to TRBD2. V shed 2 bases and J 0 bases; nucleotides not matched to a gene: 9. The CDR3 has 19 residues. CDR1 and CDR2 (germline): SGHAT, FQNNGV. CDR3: CASSLKLAGDPSSYNEQFF. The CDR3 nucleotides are TGTGCCAGCAGCTTAAAACTAGCGGGAGACCCAAGCTCCTACAATGAGCAGTTCTTC.

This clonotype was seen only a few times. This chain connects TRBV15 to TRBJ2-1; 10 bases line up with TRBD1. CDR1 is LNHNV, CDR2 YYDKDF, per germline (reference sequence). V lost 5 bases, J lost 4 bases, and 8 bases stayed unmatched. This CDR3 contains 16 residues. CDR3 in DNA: TGTGCCACCAGCGGGGGGACAGGGGTGGCTTACAATGAGCAGTTCTTC. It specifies CATSGGTGVAYNEQFF. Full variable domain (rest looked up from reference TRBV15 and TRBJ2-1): DAMVIQNPRYQVTQFGKPVTLSCSQTLNHNVMYWYQQKSSQAPKLLFHYYDKDFNNEADTPDNFQSRRPNTSFCFLDIRSPGLGDTAMYLCATSGGTGVAYNEQFFGPGTRLTVL.

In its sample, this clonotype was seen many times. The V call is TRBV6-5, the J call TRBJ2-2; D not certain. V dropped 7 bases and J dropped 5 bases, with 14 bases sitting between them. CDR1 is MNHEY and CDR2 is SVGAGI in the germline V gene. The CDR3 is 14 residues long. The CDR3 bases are TGTGCCAGCACCAACACGGGCGCGACCGGGGAGCTGTTTTTT. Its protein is CASTNTGATGELFF.

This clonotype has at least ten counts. For the CDR3, the DNA is TGCAGTGCTAGCGCCGATCTAACTAGCGGGAACTACGAGCAGTACTTC. Its translation is CSASADLTSGNYEQYF. The gene calls are TRBV20-1 and TRBJ2-7; the match to TRBD2 covers 10 bases. CDR1 DFQATT and CDR2 SNEGSKA come from the germline V gene (reference sequence). V shed 3 bases and J 3 bases; nucleotides not matched to a gene: 11. The CDR3 has 16 residues.

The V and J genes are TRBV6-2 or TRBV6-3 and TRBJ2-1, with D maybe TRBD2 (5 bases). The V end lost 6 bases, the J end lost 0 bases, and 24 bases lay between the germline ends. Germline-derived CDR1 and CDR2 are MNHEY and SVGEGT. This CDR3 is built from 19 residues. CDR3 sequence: CASRGLWLAPLSSYNEQFF. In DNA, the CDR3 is TGTGCCAGCAGAGGACTCTGGTTGGCCCCTTTGAGCTCCTACAATGAGCAGTTCTTC.

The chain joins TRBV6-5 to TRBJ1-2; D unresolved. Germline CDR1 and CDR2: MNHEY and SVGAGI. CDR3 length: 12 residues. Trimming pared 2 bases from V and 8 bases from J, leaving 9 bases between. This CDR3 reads CASSYAGWGYTF. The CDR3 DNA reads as TGTGCCAGCAGTTACGCTGGGTGGGGCTACACCTTC.

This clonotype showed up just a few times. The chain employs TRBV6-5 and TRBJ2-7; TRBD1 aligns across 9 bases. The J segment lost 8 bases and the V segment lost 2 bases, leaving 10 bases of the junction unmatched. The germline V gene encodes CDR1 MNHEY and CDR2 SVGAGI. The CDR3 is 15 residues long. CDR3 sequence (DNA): TGTGCCAGCAGTTACGGGACAGGGAGGGGGAGGAAGCAGTACTTC. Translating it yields CASSYGTGRGRKQYF.